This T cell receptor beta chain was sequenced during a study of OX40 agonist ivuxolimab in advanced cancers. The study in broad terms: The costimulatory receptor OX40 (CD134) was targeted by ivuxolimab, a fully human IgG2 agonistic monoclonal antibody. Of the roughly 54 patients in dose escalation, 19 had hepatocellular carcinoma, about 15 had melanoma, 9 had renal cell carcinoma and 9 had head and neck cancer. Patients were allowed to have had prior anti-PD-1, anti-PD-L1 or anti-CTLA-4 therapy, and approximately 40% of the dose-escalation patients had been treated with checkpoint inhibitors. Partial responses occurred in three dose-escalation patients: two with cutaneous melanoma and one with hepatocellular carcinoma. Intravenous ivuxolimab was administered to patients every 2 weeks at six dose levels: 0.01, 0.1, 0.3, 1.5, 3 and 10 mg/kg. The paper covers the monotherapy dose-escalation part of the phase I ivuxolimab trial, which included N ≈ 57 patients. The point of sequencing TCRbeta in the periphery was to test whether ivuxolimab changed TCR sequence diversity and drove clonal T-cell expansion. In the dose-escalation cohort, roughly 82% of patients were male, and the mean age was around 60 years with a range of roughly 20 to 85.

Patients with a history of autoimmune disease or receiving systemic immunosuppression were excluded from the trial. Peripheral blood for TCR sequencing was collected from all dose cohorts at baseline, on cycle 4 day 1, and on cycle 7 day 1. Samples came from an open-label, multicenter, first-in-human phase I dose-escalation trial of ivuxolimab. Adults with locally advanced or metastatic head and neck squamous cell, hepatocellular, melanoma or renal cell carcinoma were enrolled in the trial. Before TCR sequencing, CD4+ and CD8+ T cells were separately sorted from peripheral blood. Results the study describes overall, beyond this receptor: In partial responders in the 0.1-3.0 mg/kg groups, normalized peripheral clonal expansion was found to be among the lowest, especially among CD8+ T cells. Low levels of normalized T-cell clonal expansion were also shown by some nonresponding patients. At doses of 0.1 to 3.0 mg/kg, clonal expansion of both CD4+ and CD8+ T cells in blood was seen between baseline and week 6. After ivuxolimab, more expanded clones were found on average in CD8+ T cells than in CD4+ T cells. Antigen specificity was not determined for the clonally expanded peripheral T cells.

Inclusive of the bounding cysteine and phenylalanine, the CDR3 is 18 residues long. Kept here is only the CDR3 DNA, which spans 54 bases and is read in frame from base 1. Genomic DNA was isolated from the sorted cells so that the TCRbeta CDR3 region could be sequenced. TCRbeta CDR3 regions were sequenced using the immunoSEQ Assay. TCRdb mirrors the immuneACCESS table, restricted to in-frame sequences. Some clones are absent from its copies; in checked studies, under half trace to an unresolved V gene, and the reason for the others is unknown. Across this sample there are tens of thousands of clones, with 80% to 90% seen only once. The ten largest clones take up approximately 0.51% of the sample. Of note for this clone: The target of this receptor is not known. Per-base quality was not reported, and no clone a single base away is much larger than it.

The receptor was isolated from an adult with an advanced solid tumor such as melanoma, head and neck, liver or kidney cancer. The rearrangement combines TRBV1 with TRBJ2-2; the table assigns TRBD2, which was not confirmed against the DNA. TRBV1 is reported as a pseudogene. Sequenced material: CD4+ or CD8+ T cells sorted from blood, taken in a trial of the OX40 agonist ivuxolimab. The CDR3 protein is CTSSPSCRSGTSFGELFF. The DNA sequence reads TGCACCAGCAGCCCCAGCTGTAGGTCGGGGACTAGTTTCGGGGAGCTGTTTTTT.